One sample yielded the 32 T cell receptor beta chains listed below, sequenced in a study of shared clonotypes between healthy human individuals. Data came from immunoSEQ multiplex PCR; TCRdb stores just in-frame clones and leaves some out. The table lists some 2,000,000 clones, over 85% of them singletons, with 0.13% in the top ten. Sequenced sample: naive CD4+ T cells sorted from blood. Subset described: CD45RA+ positively selected. The receptors here all came from a man younger than 35 in good health.

J is TRBJ2-3 and V is TRBV14; D not resolved. The V gene's germline CDR1 is SGHDN and CDR2 FVKESK. The CDR3 spans 15 residues. The V end lost 6 bases, the J end lost 5 bases, and 18 bases lay between the germline ends. The CDR3 spells CASSPLRELGDTQYF. The CDR3 coding sequence is TGTGCCAGCAGTCCTCTGAGAGAGTTGGGAGATACGCAGTATTTT.

CDR3 DNA: TGTGCCTCCCGCAAGGGGGCTGGGTGGAACACTGAAGCTTTCTTT. It yields the protein CASRKGAGWNTEAFF. V is TRBV19 and J is TRBJ1-1; 7 bases are a match to TRBD1. The CDR3 runs 15 residues. Per the germline V gene, CDR1 is LNHDA and CDR2 is SQIVND (reference sequence). Trimming at V came to 11 bases and at J to 1 base, leaving 13 bases not matched to a gene. Variable domain in full (rest from reference TRBV19 and TRBJ1-1): DGGITQSPKYLFRKEGQNVTLSCEQNLNHDAMYWYRQDPGQGLRLIYYSQIVNDFQKGDIAEGYSVSREKKESFPLTVTSAQKNPTAFYLCASRKGAGWNTEAFFGQGTRLTVV.

The chain employs TRBV2 and TRBJ1-1, with TRBD1 matching 9 bases. Per the germline V gene, CDR1 is SNHLY and CDR2 is FYNNEI. Losses at the gene ends were 4 bases for V and 5 bases for J; bases not matched to a gene: 5. CDR3 length: 14 amino acids. The CDR3 is CASSGGTGMTEAFF. CDR3 DNA: TGTGCCAGCAGTGGAGGGACAGGGATGACTGAAGCTTTCTTT.

The gene calls are TRBV5-6 and TRBJ2-7; 9 nucleotides agree with TRBD1. Germline V gives CDR1 SGHDT, CDR2 YYEEEE. Trimming took 4 bases from V and 0 from J; bases not matched to a gene: 5. The CDR3 totals 15 residues. CDR3 loop: CASSIGTGSSYEQYF. The DNA for the CDR3 is TGTGCCAGCAGCATAGGGACAGGGAGCTCCTACGAGCAGTACTTC.

The rearrangement uses TRBV29-1 and TRBJ2-5; 11 bases fit TRBD2. The CDR3 length is 15 residues. Germline V gene data show CDR1 as SQVTM and CDR2 as ANQGSEA. V trimming: 7 bases; J trimming: 4 bases; junction bases outside the gene matches: 11. For the CDR3, the DNA is TGCAGCGGCAGCGTGGGTAGCGGGGGGGCAGAGACCCAGTACTTC. This translates into CSGSVGSGGAETQYF.

The CDR3 loop reads CASSSKNTGGAETQYF. The DNA of the CDR3 is TGTGCCAGCAGTTCAAAAAACACGGGGGGGGCGGAGACCCAGTACTTC. This rearrangement joins TRBV6-6 to TRBJ2-5; TRBD2 agrees at 8 bases. This CDR3 spans 16 amino acids. V lost 4 bases, J lost 5 bases, and 12 bases stayed unmatched. Germline CDR1 MNHNY, CDR2 SVGAGI (reference sequence).

This clone was detected only once. The chain links TRBV5-6 to TRBJ1-2; 7 positions agree with TRBD1. With V trimmed by 4 bases and J by 0 bases, 6 bases remained unmatched. Germline V gene data show CDR1 as SGHDT and CDR2 as YYEEEE. CDR3 length: 15 amino acids. The CDR3 DNA sequence: TGTGCCAGCAGCCTGGGACAGAGGACTAACTATGGCTACACCTTC. This gives the protein CASSLGQRTNYGYTF.

This clone was seen a single time. The chain has TRBV7-2 and TRBJ2-3, with D uncertain. Germline lookup yields CDR1 SGHTA and CDR2 FQGNSA. The CDR3 is made up of 13 amino acids. The V end was cut by 1 base, the J end by 6 bases, with 8 bases between. CDR3 in amino acids: CASSLEPPDTQYF. The CDR3 nucleotides read TGTGCCAGCAGCTTAGAACCGCCGGATACGCAGTATTTT.

This clone was observed once. V usage is TRBV7-2 and J usage is TRBJ1-1, with D hard to call. V shed 5 bases and J shed 2 bases, with 12 bases lying between them. The length of the CDR3 is 14 residues. The germline V gene encodes CDR1 SGHTA and CDR2 FQGNSA. In DNA form, the CDR3 reads TGTGCCAGCAGCCCCTACGGGCAAAACACTGAAGCTTTCTTT. This codes for CASSPYGQNTEAFF.

This chain joins TRBV7-8 and TRBJ2-7; tentatively, D is TRBD1 (6 bases). Germline values: CDR1 SGHVS, CDR2 FQNEAQ. The CDR3 spans 17 residues. The V end was cut by 0 bases, the J end by 2 bases, with 17 bases between. The CDR3 here is CASSLALLGAQPYEQYF. CDR3 coding DNA: TGTGCCAGCAGCTTAGCGCTGTTGGGGGCGCAACCCTACGAGCAGTACTTC.

Written as DNA, the CDR3 is TGTGCCAGCAGTCCCCTGGGAGGGATCGGCACTGAAGCTTTCTTT. It is translated as CASSPLGGIGTEAFF. V usage is TRBV25-1 and J usage is TRBJ1-1, with D hard to call. V was trimmed by 5 bases and J by 4 bases, leaving 17 bases between them. The CDR3 covers 15 residues. Germline CDR1 and CDR2: MGHDK and SYGVNS. Combining the CDR3 with reference TRBV25-1 and TRBJ1-1 gives the whole variable domain EADIYQTPRYLVIGTGKKITLECSQTMGHDKMYWYQQDPGMELHLIHYSYGVNSTEKGDLSSESTVSRIRTEHFPLTLESARPSHTSQYLCASSPLGGIGTEAFFGQGTRLTVV.

In its sample, this clone was seen once. This chain links TRBV30 with TRBJ2-7, with 10 bases fitting TRBD1. The length of the CDR3 is 14 residues. V was pared by 4 bases and J by 3 bases, with 6 bases of the junction left unmatched. Per germline, CDR1 GTSNPN and CDR2 SVGIG (reference sequence). For the CDR3, the DNA is TGTGCCTGGACCATATGGGACAGGGGCTACGAGCAGTACTTC. Translated, it gives CAWTIWDRGYEQYF.

The V gene is TRBV7-9, the J gene TRBJ1-5; D is unresolved. The CDR3 covers 14 residues. Trimming left V 1 base short and J 7 bases short, with 11 bases between. CDR1 SEHNR and CDR2 FQNEAQ come from the germline V gene (reference sequence). The CDR3 here is CASSLGGQFQPQHF. CDR3 in DNA: TGTGCCAGCAGCTTAGGGGGTCAGTTCCAGCCCCAGCATTTT.

The chain uses TRBV5-1 and TRBJ2-1; 12 nucleotides match TRBD1. Germline CDR1 SGHRS, CDR2 YFSETQ. The CDR3 runs to 14 residues. Germline trimming cut 5 bases from V and 9 bases from J; bases unmatched to any gene: 6. The CDR3 DNA reads TGCGCCAGCAGGACGGGACAGGGGGCTGGTGAGCAGTTCTTC. Its protein product is CASRTGQGAGEQFF.

The J gene is TRBJ1-2, the V gene TRBV7-9; 8 bases align to TRBD1. The ends lost 5 bases at V and 4 bases at J; junction bases unmatched: 6. This CDR3 contains 14 residues. Germline CDR1 and CDR2: SEHNR and FQNEAQ (reference sequence). This chain's CDR3 is CASSQGQGAYGYTF. The CDR3, as DNA: TGTGCCAGCAGCCAAGGACAGGGAGCCTATGGCTACACCTTC.

This chain uses TRBV11-1 with TRBJ2-7, with D perhaps matching TRBD1 (5 bases). The CDR3 consists of 11 residues. CDR1 is SGHAT and CDR2 is FQDESV in the germline V gene (reference sequence). Trimming took off 6 bases at V and 7 bases at J, with 10 bases between the two ends. The CDR3 loop is CASSIRVEQYF. As DNA, the CDR3 is TGTGCCAGCAGTATCAGGGTTGAGCAGTACTTC.

The chain uses TRBV7-2 and TRBJ2-1, with a weak D call TRBD2 (6 bases). V lost 7 bases, J lost 2 bases, and 15 bases lay in between. The CDR3 totals 15 residues. Germline-derived CDR1 and CDR2 are SGHTA and FQGNSA. The CDR3 protein is CASTPGTVTYNEQFF. The CDR3 DNA follows: TGTGCCAGCACCCCTGGGACTGTCACCTACAATGAGCAGTTCTTC.

The rearrangement links TRBV6-1 to TRBJ2-3; D is perhaps TRBD1 (6 bases). CDR1 and CDR2 from the germline V gene are MNHNS and SASEGT. V was trimmed by 8 bases and J by 4 bases, leaving 19 bases between them. CDR3 length: 15 amino acids. CDR3 protein: CASGGLAGAADTQYF. CDR3 in DNA: TGTGCCAGCGGGGGATTGGCAGGGGCCGCAGATACGCAGTATTTT.

The chain is built from TRBV9 and TRBJ1-2, with D uncertain. Germline V gives CDR1 SGDLS, CDR2 YYNGEE. V lost 5 bases and J lost 3, with 5 bases in between. The CDR3 extends over 11 amino acids. CDR3 DNA: TGTGCCAGCAGGGCAGACTATGGCTACACCTTC. This encodes CASRADYGYTF.

V is TRBV5-1 and J is TRBJ2-5; TRBD2 matches 15 bases. The CDR3 has 16 amino acids. The V segment lost 3 bases and the J segment 1 base; nucleotides outside the gene matches: 1. Germline CDR1 and CDR2: SGHRS and YFSETQ. For the CDR3, the DNA is TGCGCCAGCAGCTGGGGACTAGCGGGGGGCCAAGAGACCCAGTACTTC. It specifies CASSWGLAGGQETQYF.

The chain employs TRBV7-2 and TRBJ2-2, with a weak D call TRBD2 (6 bases). Trimming took 5 bases from V and 1 from J, leaving 11 bases between them. This CDR3 is 15 amino acids long. Germline CDR1 and CDR2: SGHTA and FQGNSA. In DNA form, the CDR3 reads TGTGCCAGCAGCCATGGGGGGAGGAACACCGGGGAGCTGTTTTTT. Its protein is CASSHGGRNTGELFF.

V is TRBV6-6 and J is TRBJ1-6; D perhaps matches TRBD1 (6 bases). Trimming shortened V by 6 bases and J by 6 bases, and 12 bases separated the two germline ends. Germline V lookup: CDR1 MNHNY, CDR2 SVGAGI (reference sequence). The length of the CDR3 is 14 residues. As DNA, the CDR3 is TGTGCCAGCAGATACAGGGTTGGTAATTCACCCCTCCACTTT. Protein product: CASRYRVGNSPLHF.

The gene calls are TRBV21-1 and TRBJ1-4. TRBV21-1 is tagged as a pseudogene. This CDR3 contains 13 residues. Here the CDR3 DNA reads TGTGCCAGCCCATTTATTTGGAATGAAAAACTGTTTTTT. This translates into CASPFIWNEKLFF.

J is TRBJ2-6 and V is TRBV9, with TRBD2 matching over 8 bases. The J segment lost 0 bases and the V segment lost 4 bases, leaving 9 bases of the junction unmatched. The CDR3 is made up of 18 amino acids. Germline V gene lookup returns CDR1 SGDLS and CDR2 YYNGEE. CDR3 nucleotide sequence: TGTGCCAGCAGCCCCCGGGGTAGCGGGGACTCTGGGGCCAACGTCCTGACTTTC. It yields the protein CASSPRGSGDSGANVLTF. The complete variable domain, with remaining parts taken from reference TRBV9 and TRBJ2-6, reads DSGVTQTPKHLITATGQRVTLRCSPRSGDLSVYWYQQSLDQGLQFLIQYYNGEERAKGNILERFSAQQFPDLHSELNLSSLELGDSALYFCASSPRGSGDSGANVLTFGAGSRLTVL.

The CDR3 loop reads CASTPGTSGNLEQFF. CDR3 coding DNA: TGTGCCAGCACCCCCGGGACTAGCGGGAATCTTGAGCAGTTCTTC. The chain joins TRBV2 to TRBJ2-1; 13 nucleotides match TRBD2. The germline V gene has CDR1 SNHLY and CDR2 FYNNEI. V was clipped by 7 bases and J by 9 bases; unmatched bases: 9. This CDR3 is 15 amino acids long.

This sequence joins TRBV19 and TRBJ2-2; 8 bases map to TRBD1. The CDR3 length is 16 residues. V lost 4 bases to trimming and J lost 1 base; unmatched junction nucleotides: 5. Germline loops: CDR1 LNHDA, CDR2 SQIVND (reference sequence). Written as DNA, the CDR3 is TGTGCCAGTAGTACGACCGGGACAGGGAACACCGGGGAGCTGTTTTTT. Translation gives CASSTTGTGNTGELFF.

The V and J genes are TRBV19 and TRBJ2-1; 8 bases match TRBD1. CDR1 and CDR2 from the germline V gene are LNHDA and SQIVND (reference sequence). V shed 5 bases, J shed 5 bases, and the junction held 8 bases outside the gene matches. The CDR3 covers 15 residues. The CDR3 protein is CASSAPGGPHNEQFF. As DNA, the CDR3 is TGTGCCAGTAGTGCGCCAGGGGGCCCCCACAATGAGCAGTTCTTC.

A word on this clone: The same CDR3 is also encoded by other DNA sequences in this sample. The chain combines TRBV11-3 with TRBJ2-3, with TRBD2 as a possible D gene (5 bases). Looked up from germline, CDR1 is SGHNT and CDR2 is YENEEA. Trimming left V 1 base short and J 6 bases short, with 8 bases between. This CDR3 comprises 13 residues. The CDR3 DNA reads as TGTGCCAGCAGCTTAGGGACTCTGGATACGCAGTATTTT. Translating gives CASSLGTLDTQYF.

The V gene is TRBV12-2, the J gene TRBJ2-7; the D call of TRBD1 is as the table states it, not checked on the DNA. TRBV12-2 is termed a pseudogene. The CDR3 totals 13 residues. The chain's CDR3 is CASRPISSYEQYF. Here the CDR3 DNA reads TGTGCAAGTCGCCCGATCAGCTCCTACGAGCAGTACTTC.

The chain has TRBV2 and TRBJ1-4; 9 bases align to TRBD1. Looked up from germline, CDR1 is SNHLY and CDR2 is FYNNEI. The junction had 8 bases not matched to a gene; V was cut back by 0 bases and J by 9 bases. The CDR3 runs 16 residues. In DNA, the CDR3 is TGTGCCAGCAGTGAAGCCGGCGGACAGGGGTGGCAAAAACTGTTTTTT. Its protein product is CASSEAGGQGWQKLFF.

This clone was seen a single time. The chain employs TRBV29-1 and TRBJ1-1; TRBD1 aligns across 12 bases. This CDR3 is built from 18 residues. V gave up 2 bases and J gave up 4 bases; unmatched junction bases: 14. Germline values: CDR1 SQVTM, CDR2 ANQGSEA. CDR3 in DNA: TGCAGCGTTGAAACTTTCCTGGGACAGGGGGCGGAACGCACTGAAGCTTTCTTT. This gives the protein CSVETFLGQGAERTEAFF.

The rearrangement uses TRBV9 and TRBJ1-4; 9 bases line up with TRBD1. The length of the CDR3 is 14 residues. V trimming: 4 bases; J trimming: 7 bases; junction bases outside the gene matches: 5. The germline V gene has CDR1 SGDLS and CDR2 YYNGEE. CDR3 in amino acids: CASSQTGGSEKLFF. The CDR3 nucleotides read TGTGCCAGCAGCCAGACAGGGGGTAGTGAAAAACTGTTTTTT.